This TCR beta chain was profiled in a study of shared clonotypes between healthy human individuals. Whole-study results and caveats: Generation probability values for non-shared clonotypes were lower than those for clonotypes shared by all four donors.

Profiling relied on immunoSEQ multiplex PCR, and the TCRdb table lists in-frame clones only, not all of them. The data show under 1,900,000 clones, approximately 98.5% seen once. In regard to this clone: The antigen remains unidentified.

With V trimmed by 2 bases and J by 0 bases, 12 bases remained unmatched. Germline V CDR1 and CDR2: WNHNN, SYGVQD (reference sequence). The CDR3 spans 22 residues. The TCR comes from a man younger than 45 in good health. The chain is built from TRBV10-1 and TRBJ2-2, with 16 bases lining up with TRBD2. Sample: naive CD4+ T cells sorted from blood. Subset indicated: CD45RA+ positively selected. The CDR3 DNA is TGCGCCAGCAGTGAGCCGAGCGCTTGGGGACTAGCGGGAGGGCCGAACACCGGGGAGCTGTTTTTT. Amino acid sequence: CASSEPSAWGLAGGPNTGELFF.